The 24 T cell receptor beta chains in this list originate from one sample, sequenced in a study of blood T cell repertoires in COVID-19. The data were produced by immunoSEQ multiplex PCR, yet TCRdb's version contains in-frame clones alone and is incomplete. The table shows a few hundred thousand clones, with approximately 91% occurring only once. The material sequenced was peripheral blood. These receptor sequences come from a woman younger than 45 with acute or convalescent COVID-19.

The chain recombines TRBV27 with TRBJ2-1; 12 nucleotides align to TRBD2. Germline CDR1 is MNHEY and CDR2 is SMNVEV (reference sequence). CDR3 length: 15 residues. Losses at the gene ends were 3 bases for V and 8 bases for J; bases not matched to a gene: 5. The CDR3 coding sequence is TGTGCCAGCAGTTTGGGACTAGCGGGTAGGGATGAGCAGTTCTTC. It specifies CASSLGLAGRDEQFF.

The chain couples TRBV27 to TRBJ2-3; 10 bases map to TRBD2. The CDR3 has 21 residues. Germline V gene data show CDR1 as MNHEY and CDR2 as SMNVEV (reference sequence). The V and J ends lost 7 bases and 2 bases, in that order; junction bases with no gene match: 24. This CDR3 reads CASNPFKPLMIAGGFTDTQYF. The CDR3 DNA reads TGTGCCAGCAACCCATTTAAGCCGCTTATGATAGCGGGAGGCTTCACAGATACGCAGTATTTT.

This sequence joins TRBV7-8 and TRBJ2-1; 9 nucleotides agree with TRBD2. Germline V CDR1 and CDR2: SGHVS, FQNEAQ. V was clipped by 4 bases and J by 8 bases; unmatched bases: 9. The length of the CDR3 is 15 residues. Here the CDR3 DNA reads TGTGCCAGCAGCTCCCGGGGGCGGGAGGGCCATGAGCAGTTCTTC. It specifies CASSSRGREGHEQFF.

The V call is TRBV4-3, the J call TRBJ2-5; TRBD1 might be the D (6 bases). Per germline, CDR1 LGHNA and CDR2 YSLEER. Trimming removed 0 bases at V and 4 bases at J, with 12 bases between. This CDR3 comprises 15 residues. Here the CDR3 reads CASSQDAGARETQYF. CDR3 nucleotide sequence: TGCGCCAGCAGCCAAGATGCAGGGGCACGAGAGACCCAGTACTTC.

The chain joins TRBV9 to TRBJ2-1; weak D call: TRBD2 (5 bases). The CDR3 runs to 15 residues. The V and J ends lost 0 bases and 0 bases respectively, with 7 bases between them. Germline CDR1 and CDR2: SGDLS and YYNGEE. CDR3 in DNA: TGTGCCAGCAGCGTAGAGCGGAACTCCTACAATGAGCAGTTCTTC. Its protein is CASSVERNSYNEQFF.

CDR3 region: CASSIWTADKQPQHF. The CDR3 DNA follows: TGTGCCAGTAGTATCTGGACAGCCGATAAACAGCCCCAGCATTTT. The gene calls are TRBV19 and TRBJ1-5; D might be TRBD1 (6 bases). CDR1 and CDR2 (germline): LNHDA, SQIVND (reference sequence). V was trimmed by 3 bases and J by 7 bases, leaving 16 bases between them. The CDR3 length is 15 residues.

The V and J genes are TRBV9 and TRBJ2-7; TRBD1 aligns across 8 bases. Looked up from germline, CDR1 is SGDLS and CDR2 is YYNGEE. The CDR3 has 14 residues. The V gene end was trimmed by 3 bases and the J gene end by 5 bases; junction bases not matched to a gene: 7. The CDR3 loop is CASSADRATDEQYF. The CDR3 bases are TGTGCCAGCAGCGCGGACAGGGCGACCGACGAGCAGTACTTC.

V gene TRBV30 combines with J gene TRBJ1-6; perhaps TRBD1 as D (5 bases). Trimming left V 8 bases short and J 6 bases short, with 14 bases between. This CDR3 has 13 residues. Germline V gene data show CDR1 as GTSNPN and CDR2 as SVGIG (reference sequence). In DNA, the CDR3 is TGTGCCGGGACTACACAGGTTAATTCACCCCTCCACTTT. Translated, it gives CAGTTQVNSPLHF. Drawing the rest from reference TRBV30 and TRBJ1-6, the complete variable domain is SQTIHQWPATLVQPVGSPLSLECTVEGTSNPNLYWYRQAAGRGLQLLFYSVGIGQISSEVPQNLSASRPQDRQFILSSKKLLLSDSGFYLCAGTTQVNSPLHFGNGTRLTVT.

The chain links TRBV7-2 to TRBJ2-7, with 10 bases aligning to TRBD2. Looked up from germline, CDR1 is SGHTA and CDR2 is FQGNSA. Losses at the gene ends were 0 bases for V and 3 bases for J; bases not matched to a gene: 8. This CDR3 spans 17 amino acids. CDR3 region: CASSLAPSGSFNYEQYF. CDR3 nucleotides: TGTGCCAGCAGCTTAGCCCCTAGCGGGAGTTTTAACTACGAGCAGTACTTC.

The chain is built from TRBV2 and TRBJ2-1; D ambiguous. The CDR3 runs 14 residues. V was pared by 7 bases and J by 8 bases, with 18 bases between. Germline assignment: CDR1 SNHLY and CDR2 FYNNEI. The CDR3 nucleotides read TGTGCCAGCATGGCGAGCCGGGTACGGGATGAGCAGTTCTTC. As protein: CASMASRVRDEQFF.

The chain combines TRBV19 with TRBJ2-3; TRBD1 might be the D (5 bases). V was shortened by 7 bases and J by 6 bases, with 8 bases between the two germline ends. There are 11 residues in the CDR3. Germline CDR1 is LNHDA and CDR2 is SQIVND (reference sequence). This CDR3 reads CASKAGDTQYF. In DNA form, the CDR3 reads TGTGCCAGTAAAGCAGGGGATACGCAGTATTTT.

The chain recombines TRBV6-5 with TRBJ1-5; D may be TRBD1 (5 bases). This CDR3 is 16 amino acids long. Germline V CDR1 and CDR2: MNHEY, SVGAGI. V lost 4 bases and J 5 bases, leaving 18 bases between the germline ends. The CDR3 region is CASSFRRVRGDQPQHF. CDR3 coding DNA: TGTGCCAGCAGTTTCCGCCGGGTCCGGGGGGATCAGCCCCAGCATTTT.

The CDR3 loop is CASSQDLAGAVKQFF. The DNA for the CDR3 is TGTGCCAGCAGCCAAGACCTAGCGGGAGCTGTTAAGCAGTTCTTC. The genes are TRBV3-1 (or the pseudogene TRBV3-2) and TRBJ2-1; the match to TRBD2 covers 10 bases. This CDR3 comprises 15 residues. Trimming at V came to 0 bases and at J to 11 bases, leaving 7 bases not matched to a gene. From germline, CDR1 is LGHDT and CDR2 YNNKEL (reference sequence).

This chain links TRBV5-6 with TRBJ2-1; D unresolved. The CDR3 runs to 16 residues. V shed 0 bases and J shed 7 bases, with 17 bases lying between them. CDR1 is SGHDT and CDR2 is YYEEEE in the germline V gene. The DNA for the CDR3 is TGTGCCAGCAGCTTGGTGGGCGCCAACCAAGTTAATGAGCAGTTCTTC. Protein sequence: CASSLVGANQVNEQFF.

This chain connects TRBV19 to TRBJ2-1; TRBD2 is a possible D gene (6 bases). Per the germline V gene, CDR1 is LNHDA and CDR2 is SQIVND (reference sequence). V dropped 7 bases and J dropped 0 bases, with 19 bases sitting between them. CDR3 length equals 17 residues. The chain's CDR3 is CASMGGRLPDSYNEQFF. CDR3 sequence (DNA): TGTGCCAGTATGGGGGGACGGCTACCTGACTCCTACAATGAGCAGTTCTTC.

V and J are TRBV2 and TRBJ1-3, with a weak D call TRBD1 (5 bases). Germline V gene sequence: CDR1 SNHLY, CDR2 FYNNEI. This CDR3 comprises 14 residues. V lost 6 bases to trimming and J lost 1 base, with 10 bases between them. The CDR3 loop reads CASRSDSSGNTIYF. The CDR3 nucleotides are TGTGCCAGCAGGAGCGACAGTTCTGGAAACACCATATATTTT.

The sample holds one count of this clone. The V gene is TRBV12-3 or TRBV12-4, the J gene TRBJ1-6; 7 bases match TRBD1. This CDR3 contains 13 residues. With 6 bases clipped from V and 8 bases from J, the junction kept 4 bases outside the gene matches. CDR3 loop: CASRSDRDSPLHF. Here the CDR3 DNA reads TGTGCCAGCAGGTCAGACAGGGATTCACCCCTCCACTTT.

The chain is built from TRBV7-6 and TRBJ2-7; TRBD1 matches at 7 bases. The ends lost 6 bases at V and 3 bases at J; junction bases unmatched: 8. The CDR3 covers 14 residues. Per germline, CDR1 SGHVS and CDR2 FNYEAQ. The CDR3 nucleotides read TGTGCCAGCAGTCCGACAGGGAGTGTCTACGAGCAGTACTTC. As protein: CASSPTGSVYEQYF.

The chain is built from TRBV18 and TRBJ2-4; 11 bases fit TRBD2. V was clipped by 3 bases and J by 5 bases; unmatched bases: 9. CDR1 and CDR2 from the germline V gene are KGHSH and LQKENI. The CDR3 loop spans 17 amino acids. The CDR3 bases are TGTGCCAGCTCACCCTTAGCGGGAGGGCCCGGCGAAAACATTCAGTACTTC. This encodes CASSPLAGGPGENIQYF.

This clone came up a few times. The sample has other DNA sequences that encode this CDR3 too. The gene calls are TRBV12-3 or TRBV12-4 and TRBJ2-1, with D perhaps matching TRBD2 (6 bases). V was clipped by 5 bases and J by 3 bases, with 8 bases between them. The CDR3 loop spans 13 amino acids. The CDR3, as DNA: TGTGCCAGCAGTCCGGGACTCTACAATGAGCAGTTCTTC. Translation gives CASSPGLYNEQFF.

The chain carries TRBV27 and TRBJ2-1; D unclear. The CDR3 runs 12 residues. The V end lost 6 bases, the J end lost 4 bases, and 7 bases lay between the germline ends. Germline V gene data show CDR1 as MNHEY and CDR2 as SMNVEV (reference sequence). CDR3 DNA: TGTGCCAGCAGCAATTTGTACAATGAGCAGTTCTTC. Protein sequence: CASSNLYNEQFF.

The chain links TRBV29-1 to TRBJ2-1; possibly TRBD1 for D (6 bases). CDR3 length: 14 residues. V was shortened by 3 bases and J by 4 bases, with 13 bases between the two germline ends. Germline V lookup: CDR1 SQVTM, CDR2 ANQGSEA. CDR3 sequence reads: CSVDQGTLYNEQFF. The CDR3 DNA follows: TGCAGCGTTGACCAGGGGACCCTATACAATGAGCAGTTCTTC.

The rearrangement uses TRBV30 and TRBJ2-1; 8 nucleotides agree with TRBD2. J was trimmed by 4 bases and V by 0 bases; bases with no gene match: 5. The CDR3 is made up of 15 amino acids. CDR1 is GTSNPN and CDR2 is SVGIG in the germline V gene (reference sequence). The CDR3 region is CAWSVSSGAYNEQFF. The CDR3 nucleotides are TGTGCCTGGAGTGTAAGTAGCGGGGCTTACAATGAGCAGTTCTTC.

This chain links TRBV12-3 or TRBV12-4 with TRBJ2-1, with TRBD2 matching over 8 bases. Trimming cost V 8 bases and J 7 bases; bases outside gene matches: 1. This CDR3 has 11 amino acids. CDR3 nucleotide sequence: TGTGCCAGCGCTAGCGGGAATGAGCAGTTCTTC. Translation gives CASASGNEQFF.